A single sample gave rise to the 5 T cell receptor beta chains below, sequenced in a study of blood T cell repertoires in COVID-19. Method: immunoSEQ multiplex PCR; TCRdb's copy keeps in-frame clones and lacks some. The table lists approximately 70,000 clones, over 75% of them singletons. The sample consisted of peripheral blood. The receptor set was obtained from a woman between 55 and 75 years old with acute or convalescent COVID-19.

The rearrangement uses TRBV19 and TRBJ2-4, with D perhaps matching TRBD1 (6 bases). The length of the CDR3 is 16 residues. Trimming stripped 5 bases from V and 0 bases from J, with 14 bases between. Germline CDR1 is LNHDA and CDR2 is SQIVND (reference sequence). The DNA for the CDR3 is TGTGCCAGTAGTCCATATAGGGGGAAAGCCAAAAACATTCAGTACTTC. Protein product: CASSPYRGKAKNIQYF. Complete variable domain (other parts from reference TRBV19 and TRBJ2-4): DGGITQSPKYLFRKEGQNVTLSCEQNLNHDAMYWYRQDPGQGLRLIYYSQIVNDFQKGDIAEGYSVSREKKESFPLTVTSAQKNPTAFYLCASSPYRGKAKNIQYFGAGTRLSVL.

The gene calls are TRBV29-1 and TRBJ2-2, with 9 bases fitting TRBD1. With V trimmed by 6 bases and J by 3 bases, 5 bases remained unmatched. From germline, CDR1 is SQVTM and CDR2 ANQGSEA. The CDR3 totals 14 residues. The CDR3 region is CSVPGQGYTGELFF. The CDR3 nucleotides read TGCAGCGTCCCGGGACAGGGTTACACCGGGGAGCTGTTTTTT.

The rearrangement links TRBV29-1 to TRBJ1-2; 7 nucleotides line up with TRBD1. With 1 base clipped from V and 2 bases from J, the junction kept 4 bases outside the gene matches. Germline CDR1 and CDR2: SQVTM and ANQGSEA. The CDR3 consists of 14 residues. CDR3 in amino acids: CSVEAQGDNYGYTF. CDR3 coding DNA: TGCAGCGTTGAAGCCCAGGGGGACAACTATGGCTACACCTTC.

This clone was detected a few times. CDR3 region: CASSVASYEQYV. For the CDR3, the DNA is TGTGCCAGCTCCGTGGCCTCCTACGAGCAGTACGTC. The chain employs TRBV2 and TRBJ2-7; D is undetermined. The CDR3 runs to 12 residues. Trimming stripped 8 bases from V and 0 bases from J, with 8 bases between. Germline V gene data show CDR1 as SNHLY and CDR2 as FYNNEI.

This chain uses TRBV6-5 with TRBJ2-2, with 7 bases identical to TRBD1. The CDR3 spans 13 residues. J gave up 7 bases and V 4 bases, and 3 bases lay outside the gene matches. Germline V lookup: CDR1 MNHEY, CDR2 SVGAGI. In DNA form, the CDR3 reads TGTGCCAGCAGTTCAGGGGGTATCGGGGAGCTGTTTTTT. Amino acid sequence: CASSSGGIGELFF.